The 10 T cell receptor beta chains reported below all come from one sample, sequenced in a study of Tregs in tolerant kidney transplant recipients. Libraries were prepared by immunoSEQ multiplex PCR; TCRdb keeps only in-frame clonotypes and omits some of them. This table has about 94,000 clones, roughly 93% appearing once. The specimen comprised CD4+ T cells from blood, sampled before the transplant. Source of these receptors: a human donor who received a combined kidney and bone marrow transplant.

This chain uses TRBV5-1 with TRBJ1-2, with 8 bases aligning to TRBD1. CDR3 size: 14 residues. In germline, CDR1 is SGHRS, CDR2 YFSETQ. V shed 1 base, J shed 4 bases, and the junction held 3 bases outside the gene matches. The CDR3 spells CASSLTGGFYGYTF. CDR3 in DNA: TGCGCCAGCAGCTTGACAGGGGGATTCTATGGCTACACCTTC. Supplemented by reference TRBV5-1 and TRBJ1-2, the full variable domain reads KAGVTQTPRYLIKTRGQQVTLSCSPISGHRSVSWYQQTPGQGLQFLFEYFSETQRNKGNFPGRFSGRQFSNSRSEMNVSTLELGDSALYLCASSLTGGFYGYTFGSGTRLTVV.

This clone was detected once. The CDR3 coding sequence is TGTGCCAGCAGCTTAAATCGAGGAGGTGGCGAGACCCAGTACTTC. Translation: CASSLNRGGGETQYF. The V gene is TRBV7-3, the J gene TRBJ2-5, with TRBD2 as a possible D gene (5 bases). The CDR3 is 15 residues long. Germline assignment: CDR1 SGHTA and CDR2 FQGTGA. V shed 1 base and J shed 5 bases, with 14 bases lying between them.

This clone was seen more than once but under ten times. Here the CDR3 DNA reads TGTGCCAGCAGCCCTCAGCGGGAGTCAGGCACAGATACGCAGTATTTT. This gives the protein CASSPQRESGTDTQYF. The chain recombines TRBV5-4 with TRBJ2-3; TRBD2 agrees at 8 bases. J lost 1 base, V lost 4 bases, and 8 bases had no gene match. CDR1 SGHNT and CDR2 YYREEE come from the germline V gene (reference sequence). This CDR3 has 16 amino acids.

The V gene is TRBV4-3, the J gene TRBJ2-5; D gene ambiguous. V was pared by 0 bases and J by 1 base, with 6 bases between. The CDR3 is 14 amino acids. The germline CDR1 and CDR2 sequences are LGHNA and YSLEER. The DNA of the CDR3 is TGCGCCAGCAGCCAAGAGTATGTCCAAGAGACCCAGTACTTC. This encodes CASSQEYVQETQYF.

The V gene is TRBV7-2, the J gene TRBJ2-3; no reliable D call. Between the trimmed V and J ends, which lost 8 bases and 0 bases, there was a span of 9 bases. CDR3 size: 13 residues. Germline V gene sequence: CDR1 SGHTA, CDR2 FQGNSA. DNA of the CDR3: TGTGCCAGCTCGGTCGGGAGCACAGATACGCAGTATTTT. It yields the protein CASSVGSTDTQYF.

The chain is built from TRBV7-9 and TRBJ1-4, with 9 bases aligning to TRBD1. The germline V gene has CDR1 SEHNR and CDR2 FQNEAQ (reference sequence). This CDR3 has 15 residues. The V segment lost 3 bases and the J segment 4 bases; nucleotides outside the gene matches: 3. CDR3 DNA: TGTGCCAGCAGCTTGTGGACAGGGGATAATGAAAAACTGTTTTTT. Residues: CASSLWTGDNEKLFF.

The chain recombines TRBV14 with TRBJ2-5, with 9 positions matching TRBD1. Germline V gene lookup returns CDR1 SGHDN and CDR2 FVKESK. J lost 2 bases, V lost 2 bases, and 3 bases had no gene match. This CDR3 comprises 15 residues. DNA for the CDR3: TGTGCCAGCAGCCAATTAGGGACAGGGCAAGAGACCCAGTACTTC. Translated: CASSQLGTGQETQYF.

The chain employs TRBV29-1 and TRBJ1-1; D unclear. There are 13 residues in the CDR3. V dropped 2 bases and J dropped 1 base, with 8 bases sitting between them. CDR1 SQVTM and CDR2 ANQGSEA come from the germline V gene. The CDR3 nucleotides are TGCAGCGTTGAATTATGGGCGAACACTGAAGCTTTCTTT. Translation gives CSVELWANTEAFF.

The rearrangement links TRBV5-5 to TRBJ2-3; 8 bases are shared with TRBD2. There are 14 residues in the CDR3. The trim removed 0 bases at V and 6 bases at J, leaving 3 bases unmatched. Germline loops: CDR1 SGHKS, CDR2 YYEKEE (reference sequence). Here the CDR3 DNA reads TGTGCCAGCAGCTTGGGACTAGCGACCGATACGCAGTATTTT. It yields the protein CASSLGLATDTQYF.

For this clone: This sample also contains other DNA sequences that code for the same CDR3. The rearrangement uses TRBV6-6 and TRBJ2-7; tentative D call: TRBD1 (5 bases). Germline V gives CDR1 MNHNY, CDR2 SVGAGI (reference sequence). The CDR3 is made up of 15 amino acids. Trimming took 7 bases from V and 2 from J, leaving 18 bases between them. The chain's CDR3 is CASISGRQGAYEQYF. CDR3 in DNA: TGTGCCAGCATCTCGGGCAGGCAGGGTGCCTACGAGCAGTACTTC.